The 7 T cell receptor beta chains below were found in one sample sequenced in a study of blood T cell repertoires in COVID-19. This table comes from immunoSEQ multiplex PCR, and its TCRdb copy is limited to in-frame clones, with some not included. The repertoire holds around 150,000 clones, with around four fifths as singletons. The sample taken for sequencing was PBMCs or T cells enriched from blood (not recorded which). These receptors originate from a woman aged 55 to 70 who had recovered from COVID-19.

The chain has TRBV2 and TRBJ1-1; D perhaps matches TRBD1 (6 bases). CDR3 size: 13 residues. The germline V gene encodes CDR1 SNHLY and CDR2 FYNNEI. Trimming pared 7 bases from V and 8 bases from J, leaving 17 bases between. The CDR3, as DNA: TGTGCCAGCAACAAATGGGGGCAGCAGGAAGCTTTCTTT. As protein: CASNKWGQQEAFF.

This clone occurred a few times. This chain joins TRBV5-1 and TRBJ1-1; D is perhaps TRBD1 (5 bases). Trimming left V 4 bases short and J 0 bases short, with 13 bases between. The germline V gene has CDR1 SGHRS and CDR2 YFSETQ. The CDR3 is made up of 15 amino acids. The CDR3 sequence is CASSRGSSMNTEAFF. CDR3 nucleotides: TGCGCCAGCAGCCGGGGGTCTTCTATGAACACTGAAGCTTTCTTT.

The gene calls are TRBV4-2 and TRBJ2-3; no definite D call. V gave up 3 bases and J gave up 4 bases, with 8 bases separating them. The CDR3 is 13 residues long. CDR1 and CDR2 from the germline V gene are LGHNA and YNFKEQ. The CDR3 reads CASSQERADTQYF. The CDR3 coding sequence is TGTGCCAGCAGCCAGGAACGGGCAGATACGCAGTATTTT.

V is TRBV11-3 and J is TRBJ2-3; TRBD2 matches 11 bases. V lost 5 bases to trimming and J lost 2 bases; unmatched junction nucleotides: 3. Per the germline V gene, CDR1 is SGHNT and CDR2 is YENEEA. The CDR3 sequence is 15 residues long. CDR3 nucleotides: TGTGCCAGCAGCCGGGGACTAGCGGTCACAGATACGCAGTATTTT. Amino acids: CASSRGLAVTDTQYF.

The chain links TRBV5-1 to TRBJ2-3, with TRBD1 matching over 7 bases. The CDR3 runs to 17 residues. V trimming: 3 bases; J trimming: 3 bases; junction bases outside the gene matches: 13. Germline assignment: CDR1 SGHRS and CDR2 YFSETQ. The CDR3 sequence: CASSSKGAGVVTDTQYF. CDR3 nucleotides: TGCGCCAGCAGCTCCAAGGGGGCAGGGGTGGTTACAGATACGCAGTATTTT.

This chain connects TRBV28 to TRBJ1-1, with D tentatively TRBD1 (6 bases). The V gene lost 7 bases and the J gene lost 10 bases, with 16 bases spanning the gap. This CDR3 comprises 12 residues. Germline lookup yields CDR1 MDHEN and CDR2 SYDVKM. CDR3 protein: CASTTGRLLAFF. The CDR3 DNA sequence: TGTGCCAGCACAACAGGGAGACTTCTAGCTTTCTTT.

The rearrangement uses TRBV29-1 and TRBJ1-5, with a weak D call TRBD1 (5 bases). The V end was cut by 3 bases, the J end by 1 base, with 7 bases between. The germline CDR1 and CDR2 sequences are SQVTM and ANQGSEA. This CDR3 is 13 amino acids long. CDR3 loop: CSVETESNQPQHF. The DNA of the CDR3 is TGCAGCGTTGAGACAGAGAGCAATCAGCCCCAGCATTTT.